Each of the 13 T cell receptor beta chains below was sequenced from the same sample in a study of tumor and adjacent non-tumor tissue in lung cancer. A modified ARM-PCR protocol with three rounds of nested PCR amplified TCRbeta. A single record per CDR3 protein comes from TCRdb applying MiXCR to the multiplex PCR reads. The sample has fewer than 120,000 distinct CDR3 sequences, approximately 84% seen once. The template was RNA from unsorted bulk tissue. The sequencing sample was made of lung tumor tissue. Receptors originate from a man aged 65 to 85 with non-small cell lung cancer.

This clonotype was seen once. A read error may explain this, as a much larger clone is one base away. J is TRBJ2-3 and V is TRBV20-1; 9 bases fit TRBD2. This CDR3 spans 15 amino acids. CDR1 DFQATT and CDR2 SNEGSKA come from the germline V gene (reference sequence). In nucleotides, the CDR3 is TGCACTGCTAGAGTAGAGCGGGGGGACACAGATACGCAGTATTTT. This codes for CTARVERGDTDTQYF.

This clonotype was seen once. A much bigger clone sits one base away, suggesting this may be a read error. The V gene is TRBV20-1, the J gene TRBJ1-2, with a tentative D call TRBD1 (6 bases). The CDR3 has 13 residues. Germline loops: CDR1 DFQATT, CDR2 SNEGSKA (reference sequence). CDR3 sequence: CGASNRDDYGYTF. Here the CDR3 DNA reads TGCGGTGCTAGTAACAGGGATGACTATGGCTACACCTTC.

The chain joins TRBV6-6 to TRBJ2-4, with D perhaps TRBD1 (6 bases). CDR3 length equals 16 residues. V was cut by 5 bases and J by 5 bases, with 19 bases left in between. CDR1 MNHNY and CDR2 SVGAGI come from the germline V gene (reference sequence). CDR3 DNA: TGTGCCAGCAGTAGCGATCAGGGGTTCGCCGAAAACATTCAGTACTTC. This translates into CASSSDQGFAENIQYF.

This clonotype is a singleton in its sample. The junction departs from the called germline gene at one end, perhaps through a read error. The chain employs TRBV28 and TRBJ2-2, with D uncertain. The germline gives CDR1 MDHEN, CDR2 SYDVKM. This CDR3 contains 14 residues. Here the CDR3 reads CASSLFHSTGELFF. The CDR3 DNA sequence: TGTGCGAGCAGTTTATTCCATAGCACCGGGGAGCTGTTTTTT.

Details on this clonotype: The CDR3 does not end in the conserved phenylalanine or tryptophan, so this is likely a read error. This chain connects TRBV5-1 to TRBJ1-5, with a possible D match to TRBD1 (5 bases). Germline loops: CDR1 SGHRS, CDR2 YFSETQ. This CDR3 spans 15 amino acids. CDR3 nucleotide sequence: TGCGCCAGCATCTTGACCGGACATTTTTTTCAGCCCCAGCATCTT. Encoded protein: CASILTGHFFQPQHL.

This clonotype appeared a single time. This could be a read error, since a much larger clone is one nucleotide away. The rearrangement joins TRBV28 to TRBJ2-7, with D perhaps TRBD2 (7 bases). Germline V gene lookup returns CDR1 MDHEN and CDR2 SYDVKM. The CDR3 covers 16 residues. The V gene lost 8 bases and the J gene lost 6 bases, with 26 bases spanning the gap. As DNA, the CDR3 is TGTGCCAGCCCCCCGGCGGGGGCAGGGTGGCAGGGCGAGCAGTACTTC. It yields the protein CASPPAGAGWQGEQYF.

In the case of this clonotype: As the CDR3 is not closed by the conserved phenylalanine or tryptophan, this likely results from a read error. The chain carries TRBV29-1 and TRBJ2-7; TRBD2 matches 11 bases. The CDR3 loop spans 14 amino acids. Germline CDR1 is SQVTM and CDR2 is ANQGSEA. CDR3 amino acids: CSGGTSGRSYEQYL. The DNA of the CDR3 is TGCAGCGGAGGGACTAGCGGCCGATCCTATGAGCAGTACTTA.

The chain joins TRBV5-4 to TRBJ2-3, with 9 bases fitting TRBD2. With V trimmed by 0 bases and J by 2 bases, 4 bases remained unmatched. Germline lookup yields CDR1 SGHNT and CDR2 YYREEE (reference sequence). The CDR3 runs to 16 residues. The CDR3 DNA reads as TGTGCCAGCAGCTTGGGTGTAGCGGGAGTCACAGATACGCAGTATTTT. This codes for CASSLGVAGVTDTQYF.

About this clonotype: At one end the junction does not follow the germline gene, possibly because of a read error. V gene TRBV29-1 combines with J gene TRBJ2-5; a possible D gene is TRBD2 (5 bases). In germline, CDR1 is SQVTM, CDR2 ANQGSEA. The CDR3 loop spans 12 amino acids. CDR3 in DNA: TGCTGCGTTGAGGCACGGGGAGAGACCCACTACTTC. The encoded protein is CCVEARGETHYF.

Points on this clonotype: The junction shows a germline mismatch at one end, possibly a read error. The rearrangement uses TRBV20-1 and TRBJ1-2; D call uncertain. Germline CDR1 reads DFQATT; CDR2 reads SNEGSKA (reference sequence). The CDR3 length is 10 residues. CDR3 sequence reads: CSAKEGGYTF. The CDR3, as DNA: TGCAGCGCTAAAGAAGGTGGTTACACCTTC.

In the case of this clonotype: Given the absence of the conserved phenylalanine or tryptophan at the CDR3 end, a read error is likely. The V and J genes are TRBV6-2 or TRBV6-3 and TRBJ2-3; D is undetermined. V lost 2 bases and J lost 5, with 14 bases in between. The germline CDR1 and CDR2 sequences are MNHEY and SVGEGT. The CDR3 contains 15 residues. The CDR3 bases are TGTGCCAGCAGTTACCGGGCCCCGCAGGTAGATACGCAGTATTCT. Its protein is CASSYRAPQVDTQYS.

Concerning this clonotype: The conserved final phenylalanine or tryptophan is absent from the CDR3, which likely points to a read error. The chain carries TRBV12-3 or TRBV12-4 and TRBJ2-7; TRBD2 aligns across 7 bases. This CDR3 has 14 amino acids. CDR3 in DNA: TGTGCCAGCAGTTTCGCGGGGGTGGGCTACGAACAGTACATC. It is translated as CASSFAGVGYEQYI.

The V gene is TRBV5-6, the J gene TRBJ1-1; D not certain. With 4 bases removed from V and 4 bases from J, the gap between germline ends came to 11 bases. The CDR3 extends over 13 amino acids. Germline values: CDR1 SGHDT, CDR2 YYEEEE. The CDR3 bases are TGTGCCAGCAGCATTTTCGAACGCACTGAAGCTTTCTTT. Its protein is CASSIFERTEAFF.